This TCR beta chain stems from a study of blood T cell repertoires in COVID-19. Study as a whole: Specimens from acute and convalescent COVID-19 originated in the United States, Italy and Spain.

This clone was detected only a few times. Under the authors' procedure: Researchers report that nucleated cell counts were estimated from reference gene primer amplification. The method was immunoSEQ multiplex PCR; TCRdb's version includes in-frame clones alone and lacks a portion of them. V, J and clone size derive from that table, while D and trimming were established from the DNA sequence. This table holds hundreds of thousands of clones, 75% to 90% found once. The sequenced sample was peripheral blood. The clonotype comes from a woman aged 55-70 years with COVID-19, enrolled during active disease.

CDR3 sequence (DNA): TGTGCCTGGAGTGTAGAAGGCAGGGGGGATTCCGCGCAGTACTTC. Amino acids: CAWSVEGRGDSAQYF. This sequence joins TRBV30 and TRBJ2-7; maybe TRBD1 (7 bases). Germline V gives CDR1 GTSNPN, CDR2 SVGIG (reference sequence). The CDR3 totals 15 residues. V lost 0 bases, J lost 9 bases, and 21 bases lay in between.